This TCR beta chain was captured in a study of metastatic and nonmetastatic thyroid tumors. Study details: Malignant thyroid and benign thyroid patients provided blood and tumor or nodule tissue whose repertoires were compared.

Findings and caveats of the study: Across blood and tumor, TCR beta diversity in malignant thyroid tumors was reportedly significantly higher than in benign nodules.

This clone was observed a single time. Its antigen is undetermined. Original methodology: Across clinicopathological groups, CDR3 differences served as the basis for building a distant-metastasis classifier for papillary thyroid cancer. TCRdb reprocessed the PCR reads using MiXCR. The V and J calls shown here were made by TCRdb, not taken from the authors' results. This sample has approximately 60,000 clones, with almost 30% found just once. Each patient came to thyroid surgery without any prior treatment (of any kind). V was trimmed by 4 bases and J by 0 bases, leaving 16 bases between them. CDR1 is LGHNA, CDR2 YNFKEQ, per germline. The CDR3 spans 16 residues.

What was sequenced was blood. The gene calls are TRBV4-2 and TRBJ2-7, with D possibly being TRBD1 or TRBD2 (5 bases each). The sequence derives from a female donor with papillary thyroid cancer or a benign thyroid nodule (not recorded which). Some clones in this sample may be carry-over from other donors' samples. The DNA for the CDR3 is TGTGCCAGCAGCCCAAGAGTTGGGGGAATCTCCTACGAGCAGTACTTC. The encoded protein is CASSPRVGGISYEQYF.